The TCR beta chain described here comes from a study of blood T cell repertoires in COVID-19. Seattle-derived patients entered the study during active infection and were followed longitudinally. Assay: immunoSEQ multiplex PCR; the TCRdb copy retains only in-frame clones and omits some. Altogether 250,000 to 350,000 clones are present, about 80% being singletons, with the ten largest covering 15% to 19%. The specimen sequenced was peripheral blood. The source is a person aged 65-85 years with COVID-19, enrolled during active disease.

Written as DNA, the CDR3 is TGTGCCAGCAGCTTAGCGGGAGGGATCCAAGAGACCCAGTACTTC. Translation: CASSLAGGIQETQYF. J is TRBJ2-5 and V is TRBV7-9; 7 bases agree with TRBD2. Germline values: CDR1 SEHNR, CDR2 FQNEAQ (reference sequence). V trimming: 0 bases; J trimming: 1 base; junction bases outside the gene matches: 2. This CDR3 comprises 15 residues.